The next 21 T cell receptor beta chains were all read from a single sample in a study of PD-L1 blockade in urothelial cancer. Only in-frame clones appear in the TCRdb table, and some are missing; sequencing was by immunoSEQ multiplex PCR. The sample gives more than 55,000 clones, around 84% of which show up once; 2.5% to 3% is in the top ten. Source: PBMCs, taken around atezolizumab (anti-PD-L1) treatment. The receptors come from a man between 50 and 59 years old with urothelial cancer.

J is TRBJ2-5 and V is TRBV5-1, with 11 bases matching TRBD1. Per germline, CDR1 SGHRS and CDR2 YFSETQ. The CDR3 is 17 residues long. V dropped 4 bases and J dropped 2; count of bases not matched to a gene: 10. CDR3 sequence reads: CASSLGQGVGLQETQYF. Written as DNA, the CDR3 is TGCGCCAGCAGCCTGGGACAGGGGGTTGGTTTGCAAGAGACCCAGTACTTC.

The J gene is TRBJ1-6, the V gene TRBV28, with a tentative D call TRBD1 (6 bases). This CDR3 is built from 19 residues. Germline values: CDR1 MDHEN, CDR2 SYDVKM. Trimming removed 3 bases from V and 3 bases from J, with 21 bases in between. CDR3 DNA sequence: TGTGCCAGCAGTTTGGCAGGGGACGTAAGAGGTATCTATAATTCACCCCTCCACTTT. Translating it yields CASSLAGDVRGIYNSPLHF.

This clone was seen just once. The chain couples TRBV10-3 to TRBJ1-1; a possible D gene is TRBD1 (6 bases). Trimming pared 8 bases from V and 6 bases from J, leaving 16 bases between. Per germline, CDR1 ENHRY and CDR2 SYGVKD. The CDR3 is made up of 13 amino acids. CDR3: CAIAPGDRAEAFF. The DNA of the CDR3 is TGTGCCATCGCTCCAGGGGATAGGGCTGAAGCTTTCTTT.

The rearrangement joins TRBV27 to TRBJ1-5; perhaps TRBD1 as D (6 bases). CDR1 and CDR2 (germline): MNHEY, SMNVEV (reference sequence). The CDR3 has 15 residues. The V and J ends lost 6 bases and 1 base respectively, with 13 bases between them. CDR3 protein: CASSPDSLSNQPQHF. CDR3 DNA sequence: TGTGCCAGCAGCCCGGACAGCTTGAGCAATCAGCCCCAGCATTTT.

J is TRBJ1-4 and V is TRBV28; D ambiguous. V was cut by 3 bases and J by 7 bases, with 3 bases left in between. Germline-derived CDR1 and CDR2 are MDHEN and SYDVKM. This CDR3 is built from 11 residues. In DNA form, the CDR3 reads TGTGCCAGCAGTTTGAGTGAAAAACTGTTTTTT. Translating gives CASSLSEKLFF.

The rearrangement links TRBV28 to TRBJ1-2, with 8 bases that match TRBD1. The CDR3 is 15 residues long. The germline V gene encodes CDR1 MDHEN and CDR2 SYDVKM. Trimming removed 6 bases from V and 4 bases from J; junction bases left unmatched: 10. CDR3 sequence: CASRPRTGTIYGYTF. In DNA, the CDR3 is TGTGCCAGCAGGCCCCGGACAGGGACAATCTATGGCTACACCTTC.

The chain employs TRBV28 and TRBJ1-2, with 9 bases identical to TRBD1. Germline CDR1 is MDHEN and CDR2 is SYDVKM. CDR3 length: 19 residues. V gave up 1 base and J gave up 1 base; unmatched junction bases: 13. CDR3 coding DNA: TGTGCCAGCAGTTTATCTACCGAGGACAGGGGTAGGGGTAACTATGGCTACACCTTC. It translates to CASSLSTEDRGRGNYGYTF.

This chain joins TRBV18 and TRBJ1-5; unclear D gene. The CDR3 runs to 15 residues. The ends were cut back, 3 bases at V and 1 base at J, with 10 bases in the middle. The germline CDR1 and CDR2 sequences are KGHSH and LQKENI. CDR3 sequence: CASSPRAESNQPQHF. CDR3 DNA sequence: TGTGCCAGCTCACCGAGGGCCGAGAGCAATCAGCCCCAGCATTTT.

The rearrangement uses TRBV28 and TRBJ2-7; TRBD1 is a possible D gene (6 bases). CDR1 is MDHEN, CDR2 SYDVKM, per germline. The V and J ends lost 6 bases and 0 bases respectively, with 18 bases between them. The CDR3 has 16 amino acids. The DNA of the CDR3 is TGTGCCAGCAGGCCACAGGGCTCGCTGGGCTCCTACGAGCAGTACTTC. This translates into CASRPQGSLGSYEQYF.

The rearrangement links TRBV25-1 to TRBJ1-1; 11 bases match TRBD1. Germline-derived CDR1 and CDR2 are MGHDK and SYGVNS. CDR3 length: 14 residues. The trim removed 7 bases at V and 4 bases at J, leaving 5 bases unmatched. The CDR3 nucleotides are TGTGCCAGCACCCGGACAGGGGGCCGCACTGAAGCTTTCTTT. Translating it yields CASTRTGGRTEAFF. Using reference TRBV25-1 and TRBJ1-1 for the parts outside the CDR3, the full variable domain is EADIYQTPRYLVIGTGKKITLECSQTMGHDKMYWYQQDPGMELHLIHYSYGVNSTEKGDLSSESTVSRIRTEHFPLTLESARPSHTSQYLCASTRTGGRTEAFFGQGTRLTVV.

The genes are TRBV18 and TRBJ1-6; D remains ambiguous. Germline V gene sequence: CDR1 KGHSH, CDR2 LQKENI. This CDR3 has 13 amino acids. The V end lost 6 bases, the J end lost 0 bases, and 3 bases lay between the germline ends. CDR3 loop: CASSSSYNSPLHF. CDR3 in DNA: TGTGCCAGCTCTAGCTCCTATAATTCACCCCTCCACTTT.

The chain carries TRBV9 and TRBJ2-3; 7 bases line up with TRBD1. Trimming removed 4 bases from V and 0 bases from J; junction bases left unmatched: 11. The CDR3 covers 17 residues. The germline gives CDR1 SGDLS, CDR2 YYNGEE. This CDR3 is CASSRLTGYESTDTQYF. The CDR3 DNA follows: TGTGCCAGCAGCCGACTGACAGGGTACGAGAGCACAGATACGCAGTATTTT.

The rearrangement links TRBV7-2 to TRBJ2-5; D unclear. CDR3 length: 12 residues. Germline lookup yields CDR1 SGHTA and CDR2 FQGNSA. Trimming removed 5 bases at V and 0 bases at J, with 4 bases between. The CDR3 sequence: CASSRYQETQYF. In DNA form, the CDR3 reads TGTGCCAGCAGCCGGTACCAAGAGACCCAGTACTTC.

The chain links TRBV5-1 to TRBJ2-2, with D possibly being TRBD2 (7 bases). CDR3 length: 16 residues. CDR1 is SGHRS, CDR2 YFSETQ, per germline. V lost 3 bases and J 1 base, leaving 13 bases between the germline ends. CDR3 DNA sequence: TGCGCCAGCAGCTCTACGGGGGGCTTGAACACCGGGGAGCTGTTTTTT. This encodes CASSSTGGLNTGELFF.

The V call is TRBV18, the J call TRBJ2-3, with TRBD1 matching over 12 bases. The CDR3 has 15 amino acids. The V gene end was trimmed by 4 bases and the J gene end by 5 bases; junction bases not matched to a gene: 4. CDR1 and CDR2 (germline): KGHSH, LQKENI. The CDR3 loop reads CASSLGQGAGDTQYF. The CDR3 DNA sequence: TGTGCCAGCTCACTGGGACAGGGGGCTGGAGATACGCAGTATTTT. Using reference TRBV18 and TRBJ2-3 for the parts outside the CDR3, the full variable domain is NAGVMQNPRHLVRRRGQEARLRCSPMKGHSHVYWYRQLPEEGLKFMVYLQKENIIDESGMPKERFSAEFPKEGPSILRIQQVVRGDSAAYFCASSLGQGAGDTQYFGPGTRLTVL.

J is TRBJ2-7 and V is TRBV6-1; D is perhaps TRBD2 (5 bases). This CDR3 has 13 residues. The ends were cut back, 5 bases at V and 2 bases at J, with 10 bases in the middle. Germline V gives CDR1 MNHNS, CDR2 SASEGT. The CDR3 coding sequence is TGTGCCAGCAGTCTCGGGAACACCTACGAGCAGTACTTC. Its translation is CASSLGNTYEQYF.

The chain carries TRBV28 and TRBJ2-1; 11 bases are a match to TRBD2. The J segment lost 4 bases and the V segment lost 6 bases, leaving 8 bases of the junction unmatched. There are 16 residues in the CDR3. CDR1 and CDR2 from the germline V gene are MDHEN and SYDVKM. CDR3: CASRTLAGGPYNEQFF. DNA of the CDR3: TGTGCCAGCAGGACATTAGCGGGAGGGCCTTACAATGAGCAGTTCTTC.

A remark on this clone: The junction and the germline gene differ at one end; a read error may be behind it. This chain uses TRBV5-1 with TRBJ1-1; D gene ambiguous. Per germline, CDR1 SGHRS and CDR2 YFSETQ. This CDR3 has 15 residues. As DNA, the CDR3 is TGCGCCAGCAGCTTGTTATTGGCTCCGAACGCTGAAGCTTTCTTT. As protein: CASSLLLAPNAEAFF.

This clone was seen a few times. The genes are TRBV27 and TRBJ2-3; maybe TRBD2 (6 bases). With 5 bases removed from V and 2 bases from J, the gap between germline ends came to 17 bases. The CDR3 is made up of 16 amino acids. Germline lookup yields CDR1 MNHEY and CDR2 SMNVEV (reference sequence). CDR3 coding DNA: TGTGCCAGCAGTGGCCGTTGGGGGAGGCTCACAGATACGCAGTATTTT. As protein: CASSGRWGRLTDTQYF.

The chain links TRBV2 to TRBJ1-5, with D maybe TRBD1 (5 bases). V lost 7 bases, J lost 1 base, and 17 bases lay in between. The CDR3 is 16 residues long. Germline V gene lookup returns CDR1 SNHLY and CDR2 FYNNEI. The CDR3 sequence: CASKFMGGVSNQPQHF. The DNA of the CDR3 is TGTGCCAGCAAATTTATGGGAGGGGTCAGCAATCAGCCCCAGCATTTT.

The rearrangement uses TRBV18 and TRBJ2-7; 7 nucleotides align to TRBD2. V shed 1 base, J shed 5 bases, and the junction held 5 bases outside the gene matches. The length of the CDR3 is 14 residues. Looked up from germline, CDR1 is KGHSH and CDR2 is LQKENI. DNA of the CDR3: TGTGCCAGCTCACCACTCCGGGGGGAGAACGAGCAGTACTTC. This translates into CASSPLRGENEQYF.